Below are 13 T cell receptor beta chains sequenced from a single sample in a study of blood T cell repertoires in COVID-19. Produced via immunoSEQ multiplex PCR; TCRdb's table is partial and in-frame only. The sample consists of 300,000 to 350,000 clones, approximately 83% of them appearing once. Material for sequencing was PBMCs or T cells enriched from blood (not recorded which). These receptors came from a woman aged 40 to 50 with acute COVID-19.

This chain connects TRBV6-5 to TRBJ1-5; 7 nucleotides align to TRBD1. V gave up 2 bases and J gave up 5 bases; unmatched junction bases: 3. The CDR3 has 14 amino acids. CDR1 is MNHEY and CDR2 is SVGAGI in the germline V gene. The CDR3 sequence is CASSYRGPYQPQHF. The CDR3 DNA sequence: TGTGCCAGCAGTTACAGGGGGCCCTATCAGCCCCAGCATTTT.

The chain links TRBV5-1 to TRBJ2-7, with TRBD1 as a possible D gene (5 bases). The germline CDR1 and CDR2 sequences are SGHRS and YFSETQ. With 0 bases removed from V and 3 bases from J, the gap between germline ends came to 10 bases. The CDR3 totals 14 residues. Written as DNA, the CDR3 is TGCGCCAGCAGCTTGGAATTGGACATCTACGAGCAGTACTTC. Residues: CASSLELDIYEQYF.

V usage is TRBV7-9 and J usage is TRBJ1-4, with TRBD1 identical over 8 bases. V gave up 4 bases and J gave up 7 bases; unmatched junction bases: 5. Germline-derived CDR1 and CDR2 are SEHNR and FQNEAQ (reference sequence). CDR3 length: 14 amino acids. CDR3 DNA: TGTGCCAGCAGCTACAGGGGGTCGGGTGAAAAACTGTTTTTT. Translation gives CASSYRGSGEKLFF.

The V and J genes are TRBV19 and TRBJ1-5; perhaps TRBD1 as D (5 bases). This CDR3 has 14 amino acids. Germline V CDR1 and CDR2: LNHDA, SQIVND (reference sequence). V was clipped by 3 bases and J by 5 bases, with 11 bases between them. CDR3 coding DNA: TGTGCCAGTAGTATTTGGGGACTCGATCAGCCCCAGCATTTT. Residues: CASSIWGLDQPQHF.

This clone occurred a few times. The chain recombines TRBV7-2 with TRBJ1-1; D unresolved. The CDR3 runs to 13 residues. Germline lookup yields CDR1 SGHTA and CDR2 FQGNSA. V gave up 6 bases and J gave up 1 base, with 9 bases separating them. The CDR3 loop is CASSYSWNTEAFF. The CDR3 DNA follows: TGTGCCAGCAGTTACTCGTGGAACACTGAAGCTTTCTTT.

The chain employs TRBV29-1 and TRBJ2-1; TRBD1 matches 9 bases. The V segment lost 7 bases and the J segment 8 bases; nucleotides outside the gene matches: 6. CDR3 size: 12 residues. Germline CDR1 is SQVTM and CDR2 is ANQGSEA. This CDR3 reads CSGGQGWDEQFF. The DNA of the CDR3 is TGCAGCGGGGGACAGGGTTGGGATGAGCAGTTCTTC.

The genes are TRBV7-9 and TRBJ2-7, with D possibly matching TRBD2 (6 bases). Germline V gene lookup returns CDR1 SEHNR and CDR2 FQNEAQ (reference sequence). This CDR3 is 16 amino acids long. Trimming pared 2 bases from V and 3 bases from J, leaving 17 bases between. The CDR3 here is CASSLLLSGGDYEQYF. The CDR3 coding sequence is TGTGCCAGCAGCTTATTATTAAGCGGAGGGGACTACGAGCAGTACTTC.

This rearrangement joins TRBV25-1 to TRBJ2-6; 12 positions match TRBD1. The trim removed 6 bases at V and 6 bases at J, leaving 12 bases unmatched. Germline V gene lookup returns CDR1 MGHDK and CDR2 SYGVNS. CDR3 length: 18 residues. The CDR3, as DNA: TGTGCCAGCAGAGCCTCCGGGACAGGGGGCTTTGTGGCCAACGTCCTGACTTTC. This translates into CASRASGTGGFVANVLTF.

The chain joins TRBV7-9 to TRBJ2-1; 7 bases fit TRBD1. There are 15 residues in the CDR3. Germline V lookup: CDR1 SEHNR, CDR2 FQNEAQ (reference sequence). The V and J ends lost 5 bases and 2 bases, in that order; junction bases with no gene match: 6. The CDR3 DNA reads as TGTGCCAGCAGCGAACAGGGGACCCCCTACAATGAGCAGTTCTTC. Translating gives CASSEQGTPYNEQFF.

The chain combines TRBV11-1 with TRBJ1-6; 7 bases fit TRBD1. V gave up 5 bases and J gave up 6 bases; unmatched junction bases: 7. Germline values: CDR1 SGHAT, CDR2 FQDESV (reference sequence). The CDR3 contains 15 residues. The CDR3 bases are TGTGCCAGCAGCCCGCAGGGACAGAGTAATTCACCCCTCCACTTT. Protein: CASSPQGQSNSPLHF.

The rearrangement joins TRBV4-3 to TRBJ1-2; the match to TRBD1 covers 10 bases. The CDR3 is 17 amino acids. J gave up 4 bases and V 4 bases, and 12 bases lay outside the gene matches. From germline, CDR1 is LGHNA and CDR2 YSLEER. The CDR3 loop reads CASSRTPGTGAPYGYTF. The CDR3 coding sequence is TGCGCCAGCAGCCGGACCCCCGGGACAGGGGCCCCCTATGGCTACACCTTC.

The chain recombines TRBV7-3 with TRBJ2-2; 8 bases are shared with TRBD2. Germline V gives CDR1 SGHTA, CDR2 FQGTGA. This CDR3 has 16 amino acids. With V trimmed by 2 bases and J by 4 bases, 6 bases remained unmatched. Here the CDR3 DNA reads TGTGCCAGCAGCTTAGTCCCAGCGGGGGCCACCGGGGAGCTGTTTTTT. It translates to CASSLVPAGATGELFF.

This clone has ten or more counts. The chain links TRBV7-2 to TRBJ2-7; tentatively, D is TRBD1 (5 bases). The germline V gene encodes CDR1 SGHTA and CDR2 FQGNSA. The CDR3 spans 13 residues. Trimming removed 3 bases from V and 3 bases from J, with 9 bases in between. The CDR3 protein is CASSLKTVYEQYF. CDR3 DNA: TGTGCCAGCAGCTTGAAGACAGTCTACGAGCAGTACTTC.